The 15 T cell receptor beta chains listed next were all sequenced from one sample in a study of T cell changes during pregnancy in multiple sclerosis (dated by TCRdb to between 2018 and 2021). Receptor amplification or capture employed the immunoSEQ multiplex PCR assay. TCRdb limited this immuneACCESS table to in-frame rearrangements with V and J called. A share of clones is missing; checked studies link under half to unresolved V genes, and the rest is unexplained. The sample table shows 56,000 or so clones, and around 92% are seen once. The top ten constitute approximately 0.61% of the sample. Sequencing was performed on CD4+ T cells from peripheral blood mononuclear cells, taken in the third trimester of pregnancy. The receptors here all came from a female donor with multiple sclerosis, enrolled in a pregnancy study.

The J gene is TRBJ2-1, the V gene TRBV10-3; TRBD2 aligns across 14 bases. Germline V gene lookup returns CDR1 ENHRY and CDR2 SYGVKD. The V segment lost 10 bases and the J segment 7 bases; nucleotides outside the gene matches: 9. The CDR3 is made up of 15 amino acids. This chain's CDR3 is CATQTGTSGSNEQFF. As DNA, the CDR3 is TGTGCCACCCAAACCGGGACTAGCGGGAGTAATGAGCAGTTCTTC.

The chain uses TRBV5-6 and TRBJ1-4; 7 nucleotides agree with TRBD1. The germline CDR1 and CDR2 sequences are SGHDT and YYEEEE. The CDR3 spans 16 residues. Trimming took 0 bases from V and 7 from J; bases not matched to a gene: 9. CDR3 protein: CASSLGGQGVAEKLFF. CDR3 DNA sequence: TGTGCCAGCAGCTTGGGAGGGCAGGGGGTGGCTGAAAAACTGTTTTTT.

This clone was seen once. The chain is built from TRBV7-2 and TRBJ2-5; a weak D match, TRBD1 (6 bases). CDR1 and CDR2 (germline): SGHTA, FQGNSA. The ends were cut back, 6 bases at V and 4 bases at J, with 15 bases in the middle. The CDR3 loop spans 14 amino acids. CDR3 sequence reads: CASRKTGFPETQYF. The CDR3 DNA reads TGTGCCAGCAGAAAAACAGGGTTCCCAGAGACCCAGTACTTC.

V is TRBV6-5 and J is TRBJ1-2, with 11 bases aligning to TRBD1. V dropped 6 bases and J dropped 6; count of bases not matched to a gene: 3. This CDR3 has 13 residues. CDR1 and CDR2 (germline): MNHEY, SVGAGI. The CDR3 here is CASSGQGANGYTF. DNA for the CDR3: TGTGCCAGCAGCGGACAGGGGGCAAATGGCTACACCTTC.

The V gene is TRBV19, the J gene TRBJ2-1, with D possibly matching TRBD2 (7 bases). Germline CDR1 LNHDA, CDR2 SQIVND (reference sequence). Trimming removed 1 base from V and 1 base from J, with 14 bases in between. The CDR3 is 17 residues long. This chain's CDR3 is CASSIAGGGGSYNEQFF. The CDR3 region has the DNA TGTGCCAGTAGTATAGCTGGGGGAGGGGGGTCCTACAATGAGCAGTTCTTC. Filled out from reference TRBV19 and TRBJ2-1, the complete variable domain reads DGGITQSPKYLFRKEGQNVTLSCEQNLNHDAMYWYRQDPGQGLRLIYYSQIVNDFQKGDIAEGYSVSREKKESFPLTVTSAQKNPTAFYLCASSIAGGGGSYNEQFFGPGTRLTVL.

This chain links TRBV6-1 with TRBJ2-7; D is ambiguous. Germline CDR1 is MNHNS and CDR2 is SASEGT. The ends were cut back, 2 bases at V and 1 base at J, with 9 bases in the middle. The length of the CDR3 is 14 residues. The CDR3 region is CASSEQRRSYEQYF. CDR3 sequence (DNA): TGTGCCAGCAGTGAACAACGGAGATCCTACGAGCAGTACTTC.

The J gene is TRBJ2-3, the V gene TRBV5-1; tentatively, D is TRBD1 (6 bases). The CDR3 is 15 residues long. Germline CDR1 is SGHRS and CDR2 is YFSETQ. Trimming shortened V by 4 bases and J by 0 bases, and 12 bases separated the two germline ends. The DNA of the CDR3 is TGCGCCAGCAGCATCGTAGGGGGTAGCACAGATACGCAGTATTTT. Translation gives CASSIVGGSTDTQYF.

The chain uses TRBV4-2 and TRBJ1-4; TRBD1 aligns across 8 bases. J lost 1 base, V lost 1 base, and 5 bases had no gene match. CDR1 LGHNA and CDR2 YNFKEQ come from the germline V gene. The CDR3 runs 17 residues. CDR3 in DNA: TGTGCCAGCAGCCAAGCAGGGGGCCTGGGAACTAATGAAAAACTGTTTTTT. Protein product: CASSQAGGLGTNEKLFF.

The genes are TRBV11-2 and TRBJ1-1; D perhaps matches TRBD1 (5 bases). Trimming left V 2 bases short and J 11 bases short, with 15 bases between. CDR3 size: 13 residues. The germline V gene has CDR1 SGHAT and CDR2 FQNNGV. The CDR3 DNA is TGTGCCAGCAGCTTATCCCGGGGGGAACGGGCTTTCTTT. Its protein product is CASSLSRGERAFF.

This sequence joins TRBV28 and TRBJ1-2; weak D call: TRBD1 (5 bases). The CDR3 contains 14 residues. In germline, CDR1 is MDHEN, CDR2 SYDVKM. The V end was cut by 6 bases, the J end by 7 bases, with 18 bases between. The CDR3 region is CASRRGSLGGGYTF. The DNA for the CDR3 is TGTGCCAGCAGAAGGGGCTCCCTGGGTGGTGGCTACACCTTC.

The J gene is TRBJ2-2, the V gene TRBV5-4, with a tentative D call TRBD2 (6 bases). This CDR3 contains 16 residues. Trimming took off 4 bases at V and 6 bases at J, with 19 bases between the two ends. Germline V gene sequence: CDR1 SGHNT, CDR2 YYREEE (reference sequence). CDR3 region: CASSPAGTTGPGELFF. For the CDR3, the DNA is TGTGCCAGCAGCCCGGCGGGGACCACAGGCCCCGGGGAGCTGTTTTTT.

The table lists this clone with a count of one. This rearrangement joins TRBV29-1 to TRBJ2-7; D call uncertain. CDR1 SQVTM and CDR2 ANQGSEA come from the germline V gene. The CDR3 length is 11 residues. In DNA form, the CDR3 reads TGCAGTGCCCGGTTGACCTACGAGCAGTACTTC. Amino acid sequence: CSARLTYEQYF.

The chain uses TRBV15 and TRBJ1-2, with D possibly matching TRBD1 (5 bases). Germline CDR1 is LNHNV and CDR2 is YYDKDF (reference sequence). The germline V and J ends were trimmed by 3 bases and 8 bases, with 16 bases remaining between them. There are 14 residues in the CDR3. This CDR3 reads CATSRYGGGRGYTF. The CDR3 DNA follows: TGTGCCACCAGCAGGTACGGGGGAGGTCGAGGCTACACCTTC.

This clone came up once. The gene calls are TRBV7-6 and TRBJ2-1; possibly TRBD1 for D (5 bases). Germline CDR1 and CDR2: SGHVS and FNYEAQ. Trimming left V 1 base short and J 4 bases short, with 11 bases between. The CDR3 spans 15 residues. The CDR3 loop reads CASSLGQGTYNEQFF. CDR3 nucleotide sequence: TGTGCCAGCAGCTTAGGGCAGGGCACATACAATGAGCAGTTCTTC.

The V call is TRBV19, the J call TRBJ2-1; 14 nucleotides agree with TRBD2. Germline values: CDR1 LNHDA, CDR2 SQIVND (reference sequence). The CDR3 extends over 17 amino acids. With 4 bases clipped from V and 12 bases from J, the junction kept 14 bases outside the gene matches. CDR3 protein: CASSTGTSGSIRARQFF. The CDR3 DNA reads TGTGCCAGTAGTACCGGGACTAGCGGGAGTATCAGAGCACGGCAGTTCTTC.